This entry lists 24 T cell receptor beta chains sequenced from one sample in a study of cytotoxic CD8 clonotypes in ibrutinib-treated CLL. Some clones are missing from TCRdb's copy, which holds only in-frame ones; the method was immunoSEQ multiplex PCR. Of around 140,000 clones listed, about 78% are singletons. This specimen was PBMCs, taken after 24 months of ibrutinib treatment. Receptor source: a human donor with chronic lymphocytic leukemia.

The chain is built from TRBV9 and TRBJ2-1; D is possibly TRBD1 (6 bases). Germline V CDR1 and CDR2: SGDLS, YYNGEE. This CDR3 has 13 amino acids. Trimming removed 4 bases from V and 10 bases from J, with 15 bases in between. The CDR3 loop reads CASSPTRQAEQFF. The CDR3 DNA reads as TGTGCCAGCAGCCCAACCCGACAGGCCGAGCAGTTCTTC.

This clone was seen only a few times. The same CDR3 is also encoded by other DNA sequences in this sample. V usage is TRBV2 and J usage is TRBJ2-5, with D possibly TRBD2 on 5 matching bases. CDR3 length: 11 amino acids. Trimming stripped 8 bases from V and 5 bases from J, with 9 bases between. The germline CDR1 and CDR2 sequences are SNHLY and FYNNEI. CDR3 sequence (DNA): TGTGCCAGCCGGGAAGGGGAGACCCAGTACTTC. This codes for CASREGETQYF.

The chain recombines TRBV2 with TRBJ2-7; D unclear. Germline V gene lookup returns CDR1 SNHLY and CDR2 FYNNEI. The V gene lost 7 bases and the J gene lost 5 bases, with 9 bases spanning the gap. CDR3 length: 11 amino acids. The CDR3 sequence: CASKGFDEQYF. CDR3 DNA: TGTGCCAGCAAGGGTTTCGACGAGCAGTACTTC. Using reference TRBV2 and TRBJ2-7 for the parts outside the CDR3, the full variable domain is EPEVTQTPSHQVTQMGQEVILRCVPISNHLYFYWYRQILGQKVEFLVSFYNNEISEKSEIFDDQFSVERPDGSNFTLKIRSTKLEDSAMYFCASKGFDEQYFGPGTRLTVT.

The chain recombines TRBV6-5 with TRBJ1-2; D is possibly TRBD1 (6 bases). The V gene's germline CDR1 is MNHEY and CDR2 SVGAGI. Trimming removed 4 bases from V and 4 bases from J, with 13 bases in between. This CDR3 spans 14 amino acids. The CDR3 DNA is TGTGCCAGCAGTTCCTCAGGGGAAGGCTATGGCTACACCTTC. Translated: CASSSSGEGYGYTF.

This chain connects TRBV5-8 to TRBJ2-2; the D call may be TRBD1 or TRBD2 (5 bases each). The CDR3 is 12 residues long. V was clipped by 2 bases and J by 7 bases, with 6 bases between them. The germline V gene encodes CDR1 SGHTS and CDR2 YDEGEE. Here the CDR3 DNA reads TGTGCCAGCAGCTTTGGGGGCGGGGAGCTGTTTTTT. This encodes CASSFGGGELFF.

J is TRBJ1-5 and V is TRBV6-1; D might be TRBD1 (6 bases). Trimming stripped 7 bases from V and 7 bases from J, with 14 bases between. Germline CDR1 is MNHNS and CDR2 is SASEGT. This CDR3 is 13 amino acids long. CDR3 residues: CASKEVGAQPQHF. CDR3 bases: TGTGCCAGCAAGGAGGTGGGGGCCCAGCCCCAGCATTTT.

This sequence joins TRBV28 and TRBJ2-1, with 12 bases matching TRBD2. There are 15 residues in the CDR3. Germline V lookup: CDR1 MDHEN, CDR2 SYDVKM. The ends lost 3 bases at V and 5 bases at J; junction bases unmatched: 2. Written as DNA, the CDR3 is TGTGCCAGCAGTTTGTGGACTAGCGGGGACAATGAGCAGTTCTTC. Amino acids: CASSLWTSGDNEQFF.

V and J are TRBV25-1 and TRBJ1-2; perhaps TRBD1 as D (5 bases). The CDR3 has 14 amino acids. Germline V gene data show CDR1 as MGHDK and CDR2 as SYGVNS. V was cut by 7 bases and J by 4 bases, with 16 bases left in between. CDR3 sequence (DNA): TGTGCCAGCACCCCGGGGGGGGAGGGCTATGGCTACACCTTC. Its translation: CASTPGGEGYGYTF.

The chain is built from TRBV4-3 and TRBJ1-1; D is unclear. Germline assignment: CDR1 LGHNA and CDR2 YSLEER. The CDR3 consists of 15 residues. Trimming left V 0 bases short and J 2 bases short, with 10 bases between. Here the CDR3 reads CASSQDRTDNTEAFF. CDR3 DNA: TGCGCCAGCAGCCAAGATCGTACAGATAACACTGAAGCTTTCTTT.

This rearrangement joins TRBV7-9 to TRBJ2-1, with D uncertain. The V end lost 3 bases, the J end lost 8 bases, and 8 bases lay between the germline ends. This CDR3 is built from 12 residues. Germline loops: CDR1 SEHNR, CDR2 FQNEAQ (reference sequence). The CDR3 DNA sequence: TGTGCCAGCAGCTTGTTCGTGGATGAGCAGTTCTTC. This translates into CASSLFVDEQFF.

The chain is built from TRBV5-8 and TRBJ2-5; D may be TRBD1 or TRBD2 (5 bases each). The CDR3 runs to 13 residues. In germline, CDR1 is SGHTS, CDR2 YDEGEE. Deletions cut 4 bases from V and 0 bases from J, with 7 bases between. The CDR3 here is CASSRDDQETQYF. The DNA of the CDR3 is TGTGCCAGCAGCCGGGACGACCAAGAGACCCAGTACTTC.

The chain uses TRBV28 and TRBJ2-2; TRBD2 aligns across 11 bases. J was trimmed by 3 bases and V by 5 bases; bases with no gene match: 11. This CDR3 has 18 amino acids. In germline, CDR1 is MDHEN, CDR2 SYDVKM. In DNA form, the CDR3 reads TGTGCCAGCAGTCTCCGGACTAGCGGGTGGCGGGACACCGGGGAGCTGTTTTTT. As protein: CASSLRTSGWRDTGELFF.

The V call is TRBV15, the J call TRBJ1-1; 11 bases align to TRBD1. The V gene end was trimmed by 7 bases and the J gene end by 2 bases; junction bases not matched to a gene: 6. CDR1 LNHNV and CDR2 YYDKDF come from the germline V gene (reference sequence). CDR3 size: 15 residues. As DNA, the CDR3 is TGTGCCACCACCCCGGACAGGGGGCGTAACACTGAAGCTTTCTTT. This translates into CATTPDRGRNTEAFF.

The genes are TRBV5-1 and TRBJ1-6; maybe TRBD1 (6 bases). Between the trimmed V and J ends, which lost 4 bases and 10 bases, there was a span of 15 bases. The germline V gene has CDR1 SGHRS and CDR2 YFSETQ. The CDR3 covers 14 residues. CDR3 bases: TGCGCCAGCAGCCTGGGGGCCATGGGGTCACCCCTCCACTTT. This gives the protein CASSLGAMGSPLHF.

The CDR3 protein is CASSQTPNTEAFF. The CDR3 coding sequence is TGTGCCAGCAGCCAAACACCGAACACTGAAGCTTTCTTT. The chain combines TRBV7-9 with TRBJ1-1; D is unclear. The V and J ends lost 5 bases and 1 base respectively, with 8 bases between them. Looked up from germline, CDR1 is SEHNR and CDR2 is FQNEAQ (reference sequence). The CDR3 is 13 amino acids. Supplemented by reference TRBV7-9 and TRBJ1-1, the full variable domain reads DTGVSQNPRHKITKRGQNVTFRCDPISEHNRLYWYRQTLGQGPEFLTYFQNEAQLEKSRLLSDRFSAERPKGSFSTLEIQRTEQGDSAMYLCASSQTPNTEAFFGQGTRLTVV.

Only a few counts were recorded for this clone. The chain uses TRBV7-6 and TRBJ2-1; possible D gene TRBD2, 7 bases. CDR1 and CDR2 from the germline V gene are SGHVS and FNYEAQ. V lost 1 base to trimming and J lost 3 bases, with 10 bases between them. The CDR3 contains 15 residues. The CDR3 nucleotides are TGTGCCAGCAGCTTAGGAGGGGGGGGCTACAATGAGCAGTTCTTC. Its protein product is CASSLGGGGYNEQFF.

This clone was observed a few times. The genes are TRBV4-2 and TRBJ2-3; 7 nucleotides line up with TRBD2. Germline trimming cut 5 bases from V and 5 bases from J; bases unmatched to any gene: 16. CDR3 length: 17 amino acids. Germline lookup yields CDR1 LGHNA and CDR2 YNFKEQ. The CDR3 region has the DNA TGTGCCAGCAGCTTAGGCCGGCGGGAGAGCCAGGGAGATACGCAGTATTTT. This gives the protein CASSLGRRESQGDTQYF.

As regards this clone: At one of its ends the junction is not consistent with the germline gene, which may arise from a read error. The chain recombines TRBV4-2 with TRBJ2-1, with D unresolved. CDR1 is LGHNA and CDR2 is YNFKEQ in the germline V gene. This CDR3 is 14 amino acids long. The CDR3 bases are TGTGCCAACAGCCAAGATCGGCTAGTAGTTGAGCAGTTCTTC. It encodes CANSQDRLVVEQFF.

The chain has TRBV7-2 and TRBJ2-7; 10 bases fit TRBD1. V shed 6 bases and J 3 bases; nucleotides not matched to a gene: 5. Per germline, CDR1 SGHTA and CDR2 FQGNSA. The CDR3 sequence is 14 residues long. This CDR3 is CASRPTGGIYEQYF. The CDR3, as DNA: TGTGCCAGCAGACCGACAGGGGGCATCTACGAGCAGTACTTC.

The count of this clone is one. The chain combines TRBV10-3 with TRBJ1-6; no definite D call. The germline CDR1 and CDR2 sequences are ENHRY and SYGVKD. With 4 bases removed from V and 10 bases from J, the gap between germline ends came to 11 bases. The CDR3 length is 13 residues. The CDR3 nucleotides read TGTGCCATCAGTGTTCGACATGAGTCACCCCTCCACTTT. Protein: CAISVRHESPLHF.

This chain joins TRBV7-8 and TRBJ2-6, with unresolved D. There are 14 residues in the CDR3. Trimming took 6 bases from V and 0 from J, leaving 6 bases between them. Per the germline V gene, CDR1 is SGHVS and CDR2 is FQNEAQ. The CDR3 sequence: CASRTSSGANVLTF. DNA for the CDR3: TGTGCCAGCAGGACTTCCTCTGGGGCCAACGTCCTGACTTTC.

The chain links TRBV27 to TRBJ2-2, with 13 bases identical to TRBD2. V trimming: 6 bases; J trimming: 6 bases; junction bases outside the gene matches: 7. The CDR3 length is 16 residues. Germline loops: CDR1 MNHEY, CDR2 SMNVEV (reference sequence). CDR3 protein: CASSPAGTSGAGELFF. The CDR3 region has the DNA TGTGCCAGCAGCCCAGCCGGGACTAGCGGGGCCGGGGAGCTGTTTTTT.

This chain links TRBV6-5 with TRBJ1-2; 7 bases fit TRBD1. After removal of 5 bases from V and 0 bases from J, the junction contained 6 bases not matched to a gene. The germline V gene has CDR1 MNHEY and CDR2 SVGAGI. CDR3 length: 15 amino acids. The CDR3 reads CASSRGGQTNYGYTF. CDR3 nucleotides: TGTGCCAGCAGTCGTGGGGGACAGACTAACTATGGCTACACCTTC.

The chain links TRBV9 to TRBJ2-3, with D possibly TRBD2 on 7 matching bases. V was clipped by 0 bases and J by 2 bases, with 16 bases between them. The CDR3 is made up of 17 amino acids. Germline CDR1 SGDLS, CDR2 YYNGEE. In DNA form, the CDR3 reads TGTGCCAGCAGCGTAGAGGGGGGGTCCTTCTCCACAGATACGCAGTATTTT. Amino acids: CASSVEGGSFSTDTQYF.